In its sample, the clone carrying this T cell receptor beta chain was seen many times. TCRdb passed the RACE reads through MiXCR, listing each CDR3 protein once. The profile shows approximately 320,000 distinct CDR3 sequences, 5% to 6.5% of them singletons. The data derive from a study of human T cells and chemical hapten exposure. This CDR3 has 12 amino acids. CDR1 and CDR2 (germline): SQVTM, ANQGSEA. The V gene lost 6 bases and the J gene lost 5 bases, with 14 bases spanning the gap. The sample's time point: pre-sensitization, week 0. Indicated treatment: therapeutic diphenylcyclopropenone sensitization with weekly scalp DPC.

Sequencing used whole blood, obtained in connection with sensitization to the hapten diphenylcyclopropenone (DPC). The sequence came from a woman in her late teens or twenties with alopecia areata. Some clones in this sample may be carry-over from other donors' samples. The chain carries TRBV29-1 and TRBJ2-7, with D perhaps matching TRBD1 (6 bases). The DNA for the CDR3 is TGCAGCGTGCCCGGGACACATAACGAGCAGTACTTC. Protein product: CSVPGTHNEQYF.